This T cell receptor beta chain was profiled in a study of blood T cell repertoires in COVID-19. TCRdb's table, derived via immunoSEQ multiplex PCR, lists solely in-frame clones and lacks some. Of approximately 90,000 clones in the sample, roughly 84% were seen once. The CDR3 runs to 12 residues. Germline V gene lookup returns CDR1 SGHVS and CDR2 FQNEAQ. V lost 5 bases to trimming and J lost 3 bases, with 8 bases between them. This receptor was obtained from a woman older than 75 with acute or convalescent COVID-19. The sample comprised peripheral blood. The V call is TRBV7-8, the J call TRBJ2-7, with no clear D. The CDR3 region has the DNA TGTGCCAGCAGCCCCCACAGCTACGAGCAGTACTTC. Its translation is CASSPHSYEQYF.